The 22 T cell receptor beta chains given below trace back to one sample, sequenced in a study of T cell changes during pregnancy in multiple sclerosis (dated by TCRdb to the late 2010s). Libraries were made using the immunoSEQ multiplex PCR assay. TCRdb carries this immuneACCESS record with in-frame sequences only. Its versions omit some clonotypes, under half of them owing to an unresolved V gene in the studies checked, with the rest unexplained. A total of under 90,000 clones appear in this sample, roughly 92% of them only once. The leading ten clones occupy roughly 3.9% of the sample. Sequences were derived from peripheral blood, sampled after pregnancy. All receptors derive from a female donor in good health, enrolled as a control in a pregnancy study.

This clone has a single count. The CDR3 spells CASSPPTGYQETQYF. The DNA for the CDR3 is TGTGCCAGCTCCCCCCCTACAGGGTACCAAGAGACCCAGTACTTC. This rearrangement joins TRBV18 to TRBJ2-5, with D perhaps matching TRBD1 (6 bases). Germline CDR1 is KGHSH and CDR2 is LQKENI. Trimming pared 6 bases from V and 0 bases from J, leaving 14 bases between. This CDR3 comprises 15 residues.

The chain has TRBV9 and TRBJ1-1; D is uncertain. Trimming removed 0 bases at V and 7 bases at J, with 10 bases between. Germline CDR1 and CDR2: SGDLS and YYNGEE. CDR3 length: 13 residues. This CDR3 is CASSVATANEAFF. DNA of the CDR3: TGTGCCAGCAGCGTAGCGACTGCGAATGAAGCTTTCTTT.

The rearrangement joins TRBV7-8 to TRBJ1-1, with D perhaps matching TRBD1 (5 bases). CDR3 size: 15 residues. The V gene's germline CDR1 is SGHVS and CDR2 FQNEAQ. V lost 3 bases and J lost 0, with 11 bases in between. The CDR3 reads CASSFLGGMNTEAFF. CDR3 nucleotide sequence: TGTGCCAGCAGCTTCTTGGGGGGGATGAACACTGAAGCTTTCTTT.

This clone was detected only a few times. The genes are TRBV5-4 and TRBJ2-7; TRBD1 agrees at 7 bases. Germline V gene data show CDR1 as SGHNT and CDR2 as YYREEE (reference sequence). The CDR3 consists of 15 residues. Losses at the gene ends were 4 bases for V and 4 bases for J; bases not matched to a gene: 11. The CDR3 sequence: CASSPGGGQSYEQYF. The CDR3 DNA follows: TGTGCCAGCAGCCCAGGTGGGGGACAGTCTTACGAGCAGTACTTC.

The chain links TRBV6-5 to TRBJ1-4, with TRBD1 matching over 7 bases. CDR1 and CDR2 (germline): MNHEY, SVGAGI. With 6 bases clipped from V and 3 bases from J, the junction kept 4 bases outside the gene matches. The CDR3 is made up of 14 amino acids. CDR3 DNA: TGTGCCAGCAGCAACAGGGGCCCTAATGAAAAACTGTTTTTT. Amino acid sequence: CASSNRGPNEKLFF.

The chain uses TRBV14 and TRBJ1-2; no clear D. V was clipped by 4 bases and J by 7 bases, with 16 bases between them. There are 14 residues in the CDR3. CDR1 SGHDN and CDR2 FVKESK come from the germline V gene. The CDR3 DNA sequence: TGTGCCAGCAGCCTCACCCAAGAGGGAGGTGGCTACACCTTC. Translating it yields CASSLTQEGGGYTF.

V is TRBV11-2 and J is TRBJ2-2, with D possibly TRBD2 on 5 matching bases. CDR1 is SGHAT, CDR2 FQNNGV, per germline. V was pared by 1 base and J by 6 bases, with 9 bases between. The CDR3 spans 14 residues. The CDR3 spells CASSLGGNPGELFF. The CDR3 DNA reads TGTGCCAGCAGCTTAGGAGGGAATCCCGGGGAGCTGTTTTTT. The entire variable domain, with the rest obtained from reference TRBV11-2 and TRBJ2-2, is as follows: EAGVAQSPRYKIIEKRQSVAFWCNPISGHATLYWYQQILGQGPKLLIQFQNNGVVDDSQLPKDRFSAERLKGVDSTLKIQPAKLEDSAVYLCASSLGGNPGELFFGEGSRLTVL.

The chain couples TRBV7-9 to TRBJ2-2; TRBD2 agrees at 13 bases. Unmatched junction bases numbered 6, after V lost 1 base and J lost 7 bases. This CDR3 region has 17 residues. The germline V gene encodes CDR1 SEHNR and CDR2 FQNEAQ (reference sequence). CDR3 sequence (DNA): TGTGCCAGCAGCTTAGGGGGACTAGCGGGACGGAGCGGGGAGCTGTTTTTT. Its translation is CASSLGGLAGRSGELFF.

A few counts support this clone. The V call is TRBV5-6, the J call TRBJ1-6; weak D call: TRBD1 (6 bases). CDR1 and CDR2 from the germline V gene are SGHDT and YYEEEE. This CDR3 has 15 amino acids. V lost 0 bases and J lost 9, with 13 bases in between. For the CDR3, the DNA is TGTGCCAGCAGCTTGGCCTGGGGGCTCGGTTCACCCCTCCACTTT. This translates into CASSLAWGLGSPLHF.

The rearrangement uses TRBV5-1 and TRBJ2-7; possibly TRBD1 for D (5 bases). CDR3 length: 17 amino acids. Per germline, CDR1 SGHRS and CDR2 YFSETQ. The V gene lost 0 bases and the J gene lost 0 bases, with 16 bases spanning the gap. The CDR3 loop is CASSLGRQGPSSYEQYF. CDR3 DNA: TGCGCCAGCAGCTTGGGACGTCAGGGCCCCAGCTCCTACGAGCAGTACTTC.

This chain links TRBV4-1 with TRBJ1-1; possibly TRBD1 for D (5 bases). The CDR3 loop spans 15 amino acids. Trimming shortened V by 0 bases and J by 2 bases, and 10 bases separated the two germline ends. Germline V CDR1 and CDR2: MGHRA, YSYEKL. In DNA form, the CDR3 reads TGCGCCAGCAGCCAAGATAGGGGAAGAAACACTGAAGCTTTCTTT. It translates to CASSQDRGRNTEAFF.

The rearrangement uses TRBV6-5 and TRBJ2-1; D is perhaps TRBD2 (5 bases). The CDR3 runs to 13 residues. V gave up 10 bases and J gave up 7 bases, with 17 bases separating them. Germline V gene data show CDR1 as MNHEY and CDR2 as SVGAGI. The CDR3 DNA follows: TGTGCCACCCGGACTTCTGGGCGTAATGAGCAGTTCTTC. It is translated as CATRTSGRNEQFF.

The chain is built from TRBV28 and TRBJ1-2; TRBD1 matches 7 bases. With V trimmed by 10 bases and J by 7 bases, 9 bases remained unmatched. Germline V gives CDR1 MDHEN, CDR2 SYDVKM. The CDR3 covers 12 residues. CDR3 bases: TGTGCCATCTGGAAGACAGGGAGTGGCTACACCTTC. It translates to CAIWKTGSGYTF.

This clone was detected once. The V gene is TRBV27, the J gene TRBJ2-5; D remains ambiguous. Germline values: CDR1 MNHEY, CDR2 SMNVEV (reference sequence). V dropped 2 bases and J dropped 5 bases, with 3 bases sitting between them. The CDR3 loop spans 11 amino acids. This CDR3 is CASSLGETQYF. The CDR3 bases are TGTGCCAGCAGTTTAGGCGAGACCCAGTACTTC.

The chain is built from TRBV5-1 and TRBJ1-1; unclear D gene. Trimming shortened V by 4 bases and J by 2 bases, and 12 bases separated the two germline ends. Germline V gene sequence: CDR1 SGHRS, CDR2 YFSETQ. The CDR3 runs to 14 residues. The CDR3 nucleotides are TGCGCCAGCAGCCTAAGACAAAGTAACACTGAAGCTTTCTTT. Protein sequence: CASSLRQSNTEAFF.

This chain connects TRBV19 to TRBJ2-7; D gene ambiguous. Germline CDR1 reads LNHDA; CDR2 reads SQIVND (reference sequence). V was pared by 3 bases and J by 7 bases, with 10 bases between. The CDR3 loop spans 12 amino acids. The CDR3 nucleotides are TGTGCCAGTAGTATGGCGGCCGCGGAGCAGTACTTC. Translated, it gives CASSMAAAEQYF.

The chain employs TRBV6-5 and TRBJ2-3; 8 bases are a match to TRBD2. J was trimmed by 5 bases and V by 7 bases; bases with no gene match: 5. Germline-derived CDR1 and CDR2 are MNHEY and SVGAGI. This CDR3 is built from 13 residues. The CDR3, as DNA: TGTGCCAGCACAGGCGGGGGGCGAGATACGCAGTATTTT. It specifies CASTGGGRDTQYF.

The rearrangement joins TRBV27 to TRBJ1-4; D call uncertain. CDR3 length: 14 residues. Trimming removed 6 bases from V and 7 bases from J, with 15 bases in between. Germline loops: CDR1 MNHEY, CDR2 SMNVEV (reference sequence). The DNA for the CDR3 is TGTGCCAGCAGCTCAATTCCACGGGGTGAAAAACTGTTTTTT. Residues: CASSSIPRGEKLFF.

The rearrangement joins TRBV6-4 to TRBJ2-1, with TRBD1 matching 9 bases. The CDR3 is 14 amino acids. The ends lost 4 bases at V and 6 bases at J; junction bases unmatched: 4. The V gene's germline CDR1 is MRHNA and CDR2 SNTAGT. The CDR3 protein is CASSAGQGFNEQFF. CDR3 sequence (DNA): TGTGCCAGCAGTGCAGGACAGGGGTTCAATGAGCAGTTCTTC.

The V gene is TRBV27, the J gene TRBJ2-3, with D maybe TRBD2 (5 bases). This CDR3 has 16 amino acids. Trimming cost V 2 bases and J 3 bases, with 15 bases left between them. Per germline, CDR1 MNHEY and CDR2 SMNVEV (reference sequence). The CDR3 coding sequence is TGTGCCAGCAGTTTAGAGCGGAGCAGAGGTACAGATACGCAGTATTTT. As protein: CASSLERSRGTDTQYF.

V and J are TRBV5-6 and TRBJ1-2; D remains ambiguous. In germline, CDR1 is SGHDT, CDR2 YYEEEE. The CDR3 runs 13 residues. V lost 5 bases, J lost 13 bases, and 21 bases lay in between. Written as DNA, the CDR3 is TGTGCCAGCAGGGGTCGGGAGTGGAGGGCTACCACCTTC. Its protein is CASRGREWRATTF.

This chain connects TRBV28 to TRBJ2-5; perhaps TRBD1 as D (6 bases). The CDR3 loop spans 16 amino acids. The ends were cut back, 8 bases at V and 5 bases at J, with 24 bases in the middle. Germline values: CDR1 MDHEN, CDR2 SYDVKM. CDR3 bases: TGTGCCAGCCTCCCGCCCGTACAGGGAAGGGGGGAGACCCAGTACTTC. It yields the protein CASLPPVQGRGETQYF.